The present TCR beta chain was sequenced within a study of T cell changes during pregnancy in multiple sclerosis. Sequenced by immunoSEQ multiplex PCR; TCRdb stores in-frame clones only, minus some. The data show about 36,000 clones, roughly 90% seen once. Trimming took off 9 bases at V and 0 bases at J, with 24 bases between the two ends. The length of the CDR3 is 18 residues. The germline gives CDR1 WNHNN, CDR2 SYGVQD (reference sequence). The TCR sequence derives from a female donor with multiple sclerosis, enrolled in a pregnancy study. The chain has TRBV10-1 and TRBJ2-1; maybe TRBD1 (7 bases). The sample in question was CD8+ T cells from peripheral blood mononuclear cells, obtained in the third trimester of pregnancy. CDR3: CARADRKGCGISYNEQFF. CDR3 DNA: TGCGCCAGGGCGGACAGGAAAGGGTGCGGGATCTCCTACAATGAGCAGTTCTTC.